This T cell receptor (beta chain) was captured by sequencing in a study of immune cell composition in non-small cell lung cancer. Findings of the study overall: Lung squamous cell carcinoma tumours had significantly higher top 10 clone scores and productive clonality than lung adenocarcinoma. Tumour TCR-beta clonality showed no significant link to smoking pack-years. Tumour-associated clones >0.5% occurred in roughly 30% of adenocarcinomas, 75% of squamous.

Points on this clone: What it binds is unknown.

Assay used: immunoSEQ multiplex PCR; TCRdb lists only in-frame clones, some missing. The table shows about 6,600 clones, with more than 65% occurring only once. Sequenced material: lung tumor tissue. The origin of this receptor is a human donor with non-small cell lung cancer.

The chain's CDR3 is CASSLGQFYGYTF. CDR3 DNA: TGTGCCAGCAGCTTAGGACAGTTCTATGGCTACACCTTC. The chain combines TRBV7-3 with TRBJ1-2, with a possible D match to TRBD1 (6 bases). This CDR3 contains 13 residues. V lost 2 bases to trimming and J lost 4 bases, with 8 bases between them. Germline V gene lookup returns CDR1 SGHTA and CDR2 FQGTGA.